In this sample, the clone carrying this TCR beta chain turned up a few times. What it binds is unknown. Per-sample PBMC isolation yielded at least 7 million cells. This entry comes from a study of blood T cells in healthy people across ages. The study, taken as a whole, reports: In long-lived donors, naive CD4+ cell counts and diversity exceeded those of aged donors.

Using a J-beta primer mix together with a sample-barcoded 5' primer, a second PCR was run for roughly 6 to 12 cycles. TCRdb itself ran the 5' RACE reads through MiXCR, one entry per CDR3 protein. In the table there are about 570,000 distinct CDR3 sequences, about 27% of which are singletons. Germline lookup yields CDR1 SGHKS and CDR2 YYEKEE (reference sequence). V dropped 2 bases and J dropped 6; count of bases not matched to a gene: 5. This CDR3 contains 14 residues. The same sample was also used in a study of T cells of mothers and their children. That report notes: All donors were healthy and Caucasian; they were a few mothers and their six children. Sequencing returned over 8 million TCR beta CDR3 reads per mother and about 2.9 million per child.

Sequencing used blood. This TCR was recovered from a boy aged 2 to 9 in good health. The chain recombines TRBV5-5 with TRBJ1-2, with 9 bases identical to TRBD1. CDR3 residues: CASSLPGQGDGYTF. The DNA of the CDR3 is TGTGCCAGCAGCTTACCGGGACAGGGAGATGGCTACACCTTC.